This T cell receptor beta chain originates from a study of shared clonotypes between healthy human individuals (TCRdb year 2020). Looking at the study overall: The cohort included three men and a couple of women between 18 and 49 years of age. Per donor, leukapheresis produced somewhere between about 0.85 and 9.5 billion PBMCs. To increase sequencing depth and limit assay-specific biases, TCR repertoire library preparation and sequencing were carried out by different laboratories using diverse techniques. To estimate repertoire size and how much clonotypes are shared between individuals, the study performed deep sequencing of blood TCR repertoires from five healthy adults. General conclusions and limits of the study: Pairwise subsampling indicated that sequencing depth was expected to affect the degree of clonotype sharing among donors. Sampling was restricted to blood, and TCR repertoires in tissues likely differ from the TCR repertoires found in blood. The small number of donors limited the genetic and exposure-history diversity represented.

Healthy HIV-negative adults with no recently reported acute infections or vaccinations were included as donors. Only Caucasian adults living in Nashville, Tennessee, USA were represented among the donors. For unsorted samples, 100 million or so PBMCs were counted, and genomic DNA was extracted using the QIAamp DNA Blood Mini kit. After blood collection by leukapheresis, PBMCs were isolated using Ficoll-Histopaque density gradient centrifugation and then cryopreserved in the vapor phase of liquid nitrogen. Using the deep immunoSEQ assay, TCR CDR3 regions were amplified from genomic DNA by multiplex PCR. Extracted genomic DNA from each cell subset was distributed evenly across all wells of several immunoSEQ 96-well plates, and each plate was treated as a replicate. For unsorted PBMC, roughly 330 ng genomic DNA, equal to tens of thousands of T cell genomes, was loaded into each replicate PCR. Ten immunoSEQ deep assay plates were used to sequence the unsorted PBMC genomic DNA. Purified libraries were measured with a Qubit 3.0 fluorometer, size-checked on a Bioanalyzer 2100, and measured again with the KAPA Library Quantification kit. A separate single-read 150-cycle Illumina NextSeq 550 flow cell was used to sequence each immunoSEQ 96-well plate. The authors' analysis ran thus. Because the immunoSEQ output held only junctional sequences and lacked quality scores, the filtering could not match the filtering applied to full-length reads. Sequences were annotated with PyIR, a Python wrapper for IgBLAST v1.9, and V/J genes and CDR3 were assigned using IMGT germline references. Reads were filtered out if the reads had weak V/J assignments (E-value above 1e-6), no CDR3, stop codons, out-of-frame junctions, or ambiguous translated residues. A V3J clonotype was defined by an identical inferred V gene, J gene, and CDR3 amino acid sequence. To compute the percentage overlap between repertoires, the number of shared unique clonotypes was divided by the size of the smaller repertoire. Repertoire richness was assessed with RTK rarefaction, the Chao1 estimator, and Recon v2.1 estimates of unobserved clonotypes. In TCRdb, the immuneACCESS table is reduced to in-frame sequences with V and J assigned. These tables do not hold every clone; where another copy was compared, an unresolved V gene accounts for under half, and the others remain unexplained. The DNA gave D and trimming, while V, J and clone size come from that table. The sample profile shows around 500,000 clones; 79% of them were found once. Jointly, the top ten make up approximately 12% of the sample.

Trimming accounts for 1 base at V and 5 bases at J, while the number of junction bases matched to no gene is 8. The CDR3, cysteine through phenylalanine, is 16 amino acids long. Of all the DNA, just the CDR3 is kept, 48 bases in frame from base 1. CDR1 and CDR2, per the germline V gene, are LGHNA and YNFKEQ. Of note for this clone: It lacks a known antigen. No much larger clone is present one base from it, and per-base qualities are unavailable.

Specimen: PBMCs. The sequence was collected from a woman in her thirties or forties in good health. Some clones in this sample may be carry-over from other donors' samples. The chain is assembled from TRBV4-2 and TRBJ2-1, and 7 junctional nucleotides match TRBD2. The CDR3 protein: CASSQGAGVIHNEQFF. In nucleotides, the sequence is TGTGCCAGCAGCCAAGGGGCGGGAGTCATCCACAATGAGCAGTTCTTC.